This T cell receptor (beta chain) was identified in a study of shared clonotypes between healthy human individuals. Replicate PCRs run on sorted subsets employed 200 ng DNA, approximately 30,000 T cell genomes. Clones were sequenced by immunoSEQ multiplex PCR, and TCRdb holds only the in-frame ones, with some missing. This table has 950,000 to 1,200,000 clones, approximately 77% appearing once. Comment on this clone: The antigen is unknown. Compared with germline, one end of the junction differs, possibly owing to a read error.

CDR1 and CDR2 (germline): SGHNT, YYREEE (reference sequence). CDR3 length equals 12 residues. The study, taken as a whole, reports: The study found approximately 5% of naive CD4 clonotypes shared across several donors.

The chain is built from TRBV5-4 and TRBJ2-1; the match to TRBD2 covers 9 bases. The TCR comes from a man between 18 and 35 years old in good health. Some clones in this sample may be carry-over from other donors' samples. Sequencing was carried out using memory CD4+ T cells from PBMCs. The subset: CD45RA-negative fraction. CDR3 amino acids: CASSLYLAGPLF. The CDR3 DNA sequence: TGTGCCAGCAGCTTGTATCTAGCGGGGCCGCTCTTC.